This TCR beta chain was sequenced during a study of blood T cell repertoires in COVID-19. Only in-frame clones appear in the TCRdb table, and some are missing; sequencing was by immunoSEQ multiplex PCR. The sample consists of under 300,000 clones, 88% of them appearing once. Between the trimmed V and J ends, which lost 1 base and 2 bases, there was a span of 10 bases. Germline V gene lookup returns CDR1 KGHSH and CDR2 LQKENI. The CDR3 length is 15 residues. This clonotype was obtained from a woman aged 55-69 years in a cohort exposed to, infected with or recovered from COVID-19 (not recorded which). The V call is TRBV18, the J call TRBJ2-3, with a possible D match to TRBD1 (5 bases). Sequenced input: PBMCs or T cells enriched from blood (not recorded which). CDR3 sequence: CASSPQGSVTDTQYF. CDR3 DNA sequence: TGTGCCAGCTCACCACAGGGGTCGGTCACAGATACGCAGTATTTT.